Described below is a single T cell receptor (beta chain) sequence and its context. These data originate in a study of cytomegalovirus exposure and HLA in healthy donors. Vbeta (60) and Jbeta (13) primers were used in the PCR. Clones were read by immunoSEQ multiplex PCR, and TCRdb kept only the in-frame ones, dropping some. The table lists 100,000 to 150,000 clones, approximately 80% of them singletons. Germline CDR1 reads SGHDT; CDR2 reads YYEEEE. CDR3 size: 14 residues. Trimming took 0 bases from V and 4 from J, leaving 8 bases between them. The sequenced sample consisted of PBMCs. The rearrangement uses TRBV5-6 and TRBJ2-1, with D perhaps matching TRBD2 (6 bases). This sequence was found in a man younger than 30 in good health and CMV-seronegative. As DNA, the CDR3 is TGTGCCAGCAGCTTGGGGCGGGGATACAATGAGCAGTTCTTC. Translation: CASSLGRGYNEQFF. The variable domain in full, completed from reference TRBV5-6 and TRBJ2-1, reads DAGVTQSPTHLIKTRGQQVTLRCSPKSGHDTVSWYQQALGQGPQFIFQYYEEEERQRGNFPDRFSGHQFPNYSSELNVNALLLGDSALYLCASSLGRGYNEQFFGPGTRLTVL.